The rows below give T cell receptor beta chains drawn from one sample of a study of blood T cell repertoires in COVID-19. Only in-frame clones appear in the TCRdb table, and some are missing; sequencing was by immunoSEQ multiplex PCR. Of about 150,000 clones listed, roughly 77% are singletons. Sequencing input: peripheral blood. Receptors originate from a woman between 65 and 79 years old with COVID-19, enrolled during active disease. CDR3s include the opening cysteine and the closing phenylalanine or tryptophan. A D gene is named only where the DNA matches it firmly. A row's size may be missing; if present it is once, few, many or a size class.

>.|TRBJ1-2|TRBV28|.|12
CASTRGGDGYTF
>.|TRBJ2-3|TRBV5-1|.|15
CASSDGTPSTDTQYF
>.|TRBJ2-7|TRBV6-1|.|14
CASSERQTPYEQYF
>.|TRBJ1-2|TRBV9|.|16
CASSVSRQGENYGYTF
>.|TRBJ1-5|TRBV2|.|17
CASSEGEVGRNNQPQHF
>once|TRBJ2-5|TRBV5-1|.|14
CASSGRAFQETQYF
>.|TRBJ1-1|TRBV11-2|TRBD1|13
CASSTGQGTEAFF
>.|TRBJ1-3|TRBV28|.|15
CASSFGRISGNTIYF
>.|TRBJ2-1|TRBV28|.|12
CASSLADNEQFF
>.|TRBJ1-5|TRBV5-4|TRBD1|16
CASSYGPDRGNQPQHF
>.|TRBJ1-2|TRBV28|TRBD1|16
CASSLTGGKLNYGYTF
>.|TRBJ2-3|TRBV6-6|.|14
CASTKGTVGDTQYF
>.|TRBJ1-2|TRBV30|.|12
CAWHPGGGGYTF
>.|TRBJ2-3|TRBV7-2|.|17
CASSPPNGRGRADTQYF
>few|TRBJ2-1|TRBV5-4|.|16
CASSSAVSKSKNEQFF
>.|TRBJ1-1|TRBV30|.|13
CAWSLGGGAEAFF
>.|TRBJ1-6|TRBV11-1|TRBD1|15
CASSRNGQGNSPLHF
>.|TRBJ1-6|TRBV11-2|TRBD1|17
CASSLRGTGGGNSPLHF
>.|TRBJ2-4|TRBV25-1|.|17
CASSPRRAESSKNIQYF
>.|TRBJ2-3|TRBV7-9|TRBD2|16
CASSVGLAGDTDTQYF
>.|TRBJ2-2|TRBV6-5|TRBD2|14
CARLREPNTGELFF
>.|TRBJ2-1|TRBV6-5|.|15
CASNLEQGGYNEQFF
>.|TRBJ1-2|TRBV28|.|13
CASSLAVLYGYTF
>once|TRBJ1-2|TRBV7-6|.|13
CASSPTGNYGYTF
>.|TRBJ2-7|TRBV10-3|TRBD2|14
CAIGEAGGRREQYF
>once|TRBJ1-6|TRBV7-6|.|15
CASSLMGVYNSPLHF
>.|TRBJ1-1|TRBV7-9|TRBD1|16
CASSLDGQGARTEAFF
>.|TRBJ1-2|TRBV6-5|.|11
CASTIWEYYTF
>.|TRBJ1-5|TRBV6-5|.|13
CASGAGQVQPQHF
>.|TRBJ2-7|TRBV7-2|TRBD1|15
CASSSGDRESSEQYF
>.|TRBJ2-3|TRBV3-1/TRBV3-2|TRBD1|15
CASSQMTGIADTQYF
>.|TRBJ2-7|TRBV5-5|.|15
CASSSQSSRSYEQYF
>.|TRBJ2-3|TRBV24-1|.|14
CATRDQTAQGTQYF
>.|TRBJ1-2|TRBV19|.|14
CASRRTGTNYGYTF
>.|TRBJ1-1|TRBV6-5|.|12
CASTWERSEAFF
>.|TRBJ1-1|TRBV5-1|TRBD1|13
CASSGQGSVEAFF
>.|TRBJ1-4|TRBV6-2/TRBV6-3|.|16
CASSYSQGDRDEKLFF
>.|TRBJ2-3|TRBV2|.|15
CASSGARGGTDTQYF
>.|TRBJ2-3|TRBV20-1|TRBD1|15
CSASGPRTGTDTQYF
>.|TRBJ1-2|TRBV6-1|TRBD1|15
CASREGTGTVYGYTF
>once|TRBJ1-1|TRBV27|.|13
CASSITPNTEAFF
>few|TRBJ1-2|TRBV3-1/TRBV3-2|TRBD1|13
CASSKGGPYGYTF
>.|TRBJ1-2|TRBV30|.|12
CAWSESNYGYTF
>once|TRBJ2-7|TRBV12-3/TRBV12-4|TRBD1|12
CASSRQGSVQYF
>.|TRBJ2-7|TRBV5-1|TRBD2|15
CASSLVASGSYEQYF
>.|TRBJ1-1|TRBV16|.|14
CASSRGAGVSEAFF
>.|TRBJ1-5|TRBV7-4|TRBD1|17
CASSYPGQGVENQPQHF
>.|TRBJ1-1|TRBV27|TRBD1|17
CASSLFGTGGMNTEAFF
>.|TRBJ1-3|TRBV5-1|.|15
CASSFGQPSGNTIYF
>.|TRBJ2-5|TRBV5-4|.|14
CAIGQGGAGETQYF
>.|TRBJ2-7|TRBV27|.|13
CASTSTRSYEQYF
>.|TRBJ1-5|TRBV2|TRBD1|15
CASREHRGSNQPQHF
>.|TRBJ1-2|TRBV6-5|TRBD1|13
CASRPDRGHGYTF
>.|TRBJ2-2|TRBV9|.|16
CASSVGNSPNTGELFF